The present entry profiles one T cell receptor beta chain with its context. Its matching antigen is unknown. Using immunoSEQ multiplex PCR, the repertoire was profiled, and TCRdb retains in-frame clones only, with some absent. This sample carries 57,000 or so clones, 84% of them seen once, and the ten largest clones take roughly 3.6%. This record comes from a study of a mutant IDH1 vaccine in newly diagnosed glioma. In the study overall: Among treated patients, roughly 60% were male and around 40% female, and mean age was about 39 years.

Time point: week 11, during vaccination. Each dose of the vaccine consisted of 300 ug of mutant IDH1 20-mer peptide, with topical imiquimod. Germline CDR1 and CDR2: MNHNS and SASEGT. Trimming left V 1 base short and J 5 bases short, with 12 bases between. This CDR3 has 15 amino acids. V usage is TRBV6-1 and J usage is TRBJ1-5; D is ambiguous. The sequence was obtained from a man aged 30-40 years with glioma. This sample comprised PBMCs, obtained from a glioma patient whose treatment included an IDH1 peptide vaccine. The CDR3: CASSEDRTWDQPQHF. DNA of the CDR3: TGTGCCAGCAGTGAAGATAGGACGTGGGATCAGCCCCAGCATTTT.